This T cell receptor beta chain originates from a study of T cells in narcolepsy. From germline, CDR1 is SGHNT and CDR2 YENEEA. The CDR3 consists of 15 residues. Trimming pared 5 bases from V and 4 bases from J, leaving 17 bases between. Some clones are missing from TCRdb's copy, which holds only in-frame ones; the method was immunoSEQ multiplex PCR. The table lists approximately 35,000 clones, 70% to 85% of them singletons, with roughly 2.5% in the top ten. This receptor was taken from a human donor in good health. Input material: memory (CD45RA-) CD4+ T cells from blood. The gene calls are TRBV11-3 and TRBJ2-5; D may be TRBD1 or TRBD2 (5 bases each). CDR3 bases: TGTGCCAGCAGCCCTGGCGAGGGGCTACTAGAGACCCAGTACTTC. Its protein is CASSPGEGLLETQYF.